This T cell receptor beta chain is from a study of CD8 T cells in Susac syndrome. General observations from the study: The study identified approximately sixteen and five Susac-specific public clones in total CD8+ and CD8+ TEMRA repertoires.

In regard to this clonotype: The antigen remains undetermined.

From blood CD8+ and CD4+ T cells, the TCR beta chain was sequenced. Purification of the CD8+ and CD4+ T cells relied on negative isolation, and TEMRA cells underwent FACS enrichment. Random hexamers were used to reverse transcribe the RNA input (about 0.5 to 1 ug). immunoSEQ multiplex PCR amplified TCR beta CDR3 across 54 Vbeta, 13 Jbeta. From the immunoSEQ multiplex PCR reads, TCRdb called clonotypes with MiXCR, one entry per CDR3 protein. This sample yields around 170,000 distinct CDR3 sequences, of which around 95% are seen a single time; approximately 0.15% belongs to the top ten. Looked up from germline, CDR1 is SGHDN and CDR2 is FVKESK. The CDR3 spans 14 residues. Trimming cost V 0 bases and J 5 bases; bases outside gene matches: 4.

This chain joins TRBV14 and TRBJ2-7; 7 bases match TRBD1. Specimen: CD8+ T cells from PBMCs. The sequence derives from a human donor with Susac syndrome. The CDR3 DNA follows: TGTGCCAGCAGCCAAGATTGGCAGGGGGACGAGCAGTACTTC. Translating it yields CASSQDWQGDEQYF.